One sample yielded the 8 T cell receptor beta chains listed below, sequenced in a study of CXCR3-negative and CXCR3-positive naive CD8 T cells (dated by TCRdb to the late 2010s). The paper as a whole reports these results and caveats: TRB CDR3s from CXCR3-positive naive cells showed higher hydrophobicity (lower Kidera factor 4), lower energy, and higher strength and volume indices than CXCR3-negative naive cells.

These receptors' targets are unknown. Sequencing was performed on a NextSeq 550. The Human TCR Profiling Kit (MiLaboratory) was used to prepare UMI-labeled 5' RACE TRB cDNA libraries. TCRdb reprocessed the reads, reporting each CDR3 protein sequence once and no DNA. This specimen's table enumerates roughly 140,000 distinct CDR3 sequences. 0.25% to 0.3% of the sample is taken by the ten largest. The source material was naive CXCR3+ CD8+ T cells from blood. In the paper's terms, the cell subset or site label means: CD45RO-CCR7+CD27+CD95- naive CD8+ T cells expressing CXCR3 (TNR3+). The receptors here all came from a human donor in good health. Some clones in this sample may be carry-over from other donors' samples.

The chain links TRBV14 to TRBJ1-5. The germline CDR1 and CDR2 sequences are SGHDN and FVKESK. The CDR3 covers 13 residues. The CDR3 is CASSRRGNQPQHF. Full variable domain (outside the CDR3, taken from reference TRBV14 and TRBJ1-5): EAGVTQFPSHSVIEKGQTVTLRCDPISGHDNLYWYRRVMGKEIKFLLHFVKESKQDESGMPNNRFLAERTGGTYSTLKVQPAELEDSGVYFCASSRRGNQPQHFGDGTRLSIL.

The chain is built from TRBV29-1 and TRBJ2-7; TCRdb's assignment of TRBD1 cannot be checked, as there is no DNA. Germline V gene sequence: CDR1 SQVTM, CDR2 ANQGSEA. The CDR3 has 15 amino acids. CDR3 residues: CSVDVKRTATYEQYF.

J is TRBJ2-1 and V is TRBV20-1; TCRdb gives TRBD2 as the D gene, but with no DNA this cannot be confirmed. From germline, CDR1 is DFQATT and CDR2 SNEGSKA (reference sequence). This CDR3 has 17 residues. CDR3 amino acids: CSARGGSGRAIPNEQFF.

The chain carries TRBV20-1 and TRBJ2-7; checking the TCRdb D call of TRBD2 is not possible without DNA. The CDR3 loop spans 14 amino acids. CDR1 is DFQATT, CDR2 SNEGSKA, per germline (reference sequence). CDR3: CSATTRDSPYEQYF.

The chain combines TRBV15 with TRBJ2-5. This CDR3 spans 15 amino acids. Per the germline V gene, CDR1 is LNHNV and CDR2 is YYDKDF (reference sequence). CDR3 region: CATSRTKRIQETQYF.

The chain carries TRBV4-1 and TRBJ2-7. The germline CDR1 and CDR2 sequences are MGHRA and YSYEKL. CDR3 length: 13 residues. CDR3: CASSQGMTYEQYF.

The gene calls are TRBV28 and TRBJ2-3; TCRdb indicates TRBD2, and absent DNA this call remains unverified. The CDR3 runs to 16 residues. From germline, CDR1 is MDHEN and CDR2 SYDVKM. The CDR3 reads CASSLEAGVVTDTQYF.

V usage is TRBV3-1 and J usage is TRBJ1-6; there is no DNA to check the TCRdb D call of TRBD1. Germline CDR1 is LGHDT and CDR2 is YNNKEL (reference sequence). This CDR3 is built from 15 residues. The CDR3 sequence is CASSEVEGADSPLHF.